This T cell receptor (beta chain) was documented in a study of CD8+ T cells in alopecia areata. In germline, CDR1 is MNHEY, CDR2 SMNVEV (reference sequence). V gave up 6 bases and J gave up 3 bases, with 18 bases separating them. The CDR3 has 15 residues. This clone ranks as medium-sized (0.01 to 0.1%). Treatment here: oral pan-JAK inhibitor, 5-10 mg twice daily. Reverse transcription of extracted RNA yielded cDNA, which provided the sequencing template. Profiling relied on immunoSEQ multiplex PCR, and the TCRdb table lists in-frame clones only, not all of them. Among some 58,000 clones listed, around 46% were seen once.

The input for sequencing was CD8+ T cells sorted from blood, taken at approximately week 37, from a patient treated with tofacitinib. The chain uses TRBV27 and TRBJ2-7; the D is unclear. This sequence originates from a human donor with alopecia areata. The CDR3 reads CASSPTAYGLYEQYF. In DNA, the CDR3 is TGTGCCAGCAGCCCAACCGCCTACGGGCTCTACGAGCAGTACTTC.